Sequencing of this TCR beta chain was carried out in a study of blood T cell repertoires in COVID-19. Study as a whole: Acute and convalescent COVID-19 samples came from the United States, Italy and Spain. T cells, B-cell-depleted T cells, or PBMCs supplied cDNA or gDNA.

Some clones are missing from TCRdb's copy, which holds only in-frame ones; the method was immunoSEQ multiplex PCR. The sample has 210,000 or so clones, approximately 88% seen once. Researchers sorted participants into cohorts using their self-reported clinical history. CDR3 length: 12 amino acids. Germline V gene data show CDR1 as MNHEY and CDR2 as SVGAGI. The sample comprised PBMCs or T cells enriched from blood (not recorded which). The V gene is TRBV6-5, the J gene TRBJ2-7; 8 bases agree with TRBD2. This receptor was obtained from a woman in her 30s who had been exposed to COVID-19. CDR3 in amino acids: CGTGTRGYEQYF. The CDR3 DNA reads as TGTGGGACCGGGACTAGGGGCTACGAGCAGTACTTC.